The text below deals with one T cell receptor beta chain. Its antigen is as yet unknown. These data are taken from a study of shared clonotypes between healthy human individuals. The study, taken as a whole, reports: Sampling included only blood; tissue repertoires likely differ. Sharing across four donors was seen in 4.5% to 5.5% of naive CD4 clonotypes.

Here immunoSEQ multiplex PCR was the method, and the copy in TCRdb shows in-frame clones only, minus some. The repertoire consists of nearly 600,000 clones, with around 95% occurring once and the leading ten covering roughly 0.1%. In the naive CD8 group, cells lacked CD45RO and were positively selected for CCR7, so terminally differentiated effector memory CD45RA+ cells were left out. Each of the donors was a healthy adult who was HIV-negative and had not had a recent acute infection or vaccination. The sequence derives from a young woman in good health. Sequenced material: naive CD8+ T cells sorted from blood.

The CDR3 here is CASSPRDPETQYF. CDR3 bases: TGTGCCAGCAGCCCTCGGGACCCAGAGACCCAGTACTTC. The genes are TRBV13 and TRBJ2-5, with D perhaps matching TRBD1 or TRBD2 (5 bases each). Germline V gene data show CDR1 as PRHDT and CDR2 as FYEKMQ (reference sequence). Trimming left V 5 bases short and J 4 bases short, with 11 bases between. The CDR3 loop spans 13 amino acids.